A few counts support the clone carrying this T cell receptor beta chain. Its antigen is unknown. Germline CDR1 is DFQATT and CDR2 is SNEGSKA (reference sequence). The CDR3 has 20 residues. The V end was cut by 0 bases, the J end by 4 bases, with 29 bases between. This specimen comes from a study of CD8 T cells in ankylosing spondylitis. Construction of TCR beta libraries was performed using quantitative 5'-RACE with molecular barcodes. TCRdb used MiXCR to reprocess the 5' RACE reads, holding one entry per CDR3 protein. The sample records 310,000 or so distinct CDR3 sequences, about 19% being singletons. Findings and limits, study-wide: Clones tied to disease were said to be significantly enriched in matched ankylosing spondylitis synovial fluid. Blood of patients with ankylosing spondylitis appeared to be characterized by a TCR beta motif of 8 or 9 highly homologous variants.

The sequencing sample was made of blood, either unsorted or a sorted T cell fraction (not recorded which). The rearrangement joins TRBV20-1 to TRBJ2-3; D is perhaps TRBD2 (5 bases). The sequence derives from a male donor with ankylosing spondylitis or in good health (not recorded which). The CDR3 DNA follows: TGCAGTGCTAGAGATTACCTAAAAGAAATCCCTAGGAGGCCACCAGATACGCAGTATTTT. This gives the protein CSARDYLKEIPRRPPDTQYF.